This TCR beta chain was retrieved from a study of T cells after posttransplantation cyclophosphamide. Study results and limitations: Tissue-infiltrating T cells from skin or gut overlapped little with blood T cells. Donor CD8+ memory clones often dominated recipient blood repertoires at later times. After PTCy, TRB diversity resembled that of CNI/methotrexate controls.

In regard to this clone: Its target is unknown.

The CDR3 covers 14 residues. The germline CDR1 and CDR2 sequences are KGHSH and LQKENI. Trimming at V came to 4 bases and at J to 3 bases, leaving 6 bases not matched to a gene. Produced via immunoSEQ multiplex PCR; TCRdb's table is partial and in-frame only. The data show tens of thousands of clones, about 86% seen once. Sequences were obtained from PBMCs. V and J are TRBV18 and TRBJ2-7; 7 positions match TRBD2. The sequence was collected from a young man with a blood cancer, CMV-positive, and with a related stem cell donor. CDR3 in DNA: TGTGCCAGCTCACATGAAGCGGGGAGCTACGAGCAGTACTTC. As protein: CASSHEAGSYEQYF.